This T cell receptor (beta chain) emerged from a study of CD8+CD57+ T cells in acquired aplastic anemia. Study as a whole: Isolated CD4+ and CD8+ cells, once sorted, yielded DNA averaging about 3.4 ug. Healthy-donor CD4+ cells averaged about 11 million reads.

The study profiled TCR beta VDJ and CDR3 using genomic DNA as template. TCRdb re-derived calls from the reads in MiXCR, one entry per CDR3 protein. This table has tens of thousands of distinct CDR3 sequences, almost 55% appearing once. In this sample, this clonotype turned up many times. What it binds is unknown. This CDR3 is 12 amino acids long. V was pared by 1 base and J by 6 bases, with 3 bases between. The V gene's germline CDR1 is SEHNR and CDR2 FQNEAQ (reference sequence). Study-wide points: It was found that about 31 CD8+ CDR3 sequences were shared between patients and controls. A significant difference in CD8+ Simpson's diversity between patients and controls was not found.

The chain links TRBV7-9 to TRBJ2-2; D is undetermined. The sequencing sample was made of sorted CD4+, CD8+, or CD8+CD57+ T cells (not recorded which) from PBMCs. The TCR sequence derives from a human donor in good health, serving as a control. The CDR3 DNA is TGTGCCAGCAGCTTAGGCTCCGGGGAGCTGTTTTTT. Its translation is CASSLGSGELFF.